Listed below are T cell receptor beta chains from one sample, sequenced in a study of T cell responses to AZD1222 COVID-19 vaccine. TCRdb's table, derived via immunoSEQ multiplex PCR, lists solely in-frame clones and lacks some. The repertoire has around 140,000 clones, over 75% of them found once; the top ten carry less than 9.5%. The material sequenced was peripheral blood, taken 28 days after the second dose of the MenACWY control vaccine. These receptors were obtained from an adult who received the MenACWY meningococcal vaccine as a control. Each CDR3 is given with its conserved first and last residue. The order of the fields is clone size, V gene, J gene, D gene, CDR3 protein, CDR3 DNA. A D gene is named only where the DNA matches it firmly. Clone size is stated in some rows and not others, as once, few, many or a class when expanded.

clone_size: -
v_call: TRBV7-2
j_call: TRBJ2-2
d_call: -
cdr3_aa: CASSFSLTGELFF
cdr3_nt: TGTGCCAGCAGCTTTAGTCTAACCGGGGAGCTGTTTTTT

clone_size: -
v_call: TRBV4-1
j_call: TRBJ1-2
d_call: -
cdr3_aa: CASSPIGTVLNTF
cdr3_nt: TGCGCCAGCAGCCCCATAGGGACCGTATTAAACACCTTC

clone_size: -
v_call: TRBV6-5
j_call: TRBJ1-4
d_call: TRBD1
cdr3_aa: CASTGPGGEKLFF
cdr3_nt: TGTGCCAGCACCGGACCAGGGGGTGAAAAACTGTTTTTT

clone_size: -
v_call: TRBV6-5
j_call: TRBJ1-3
d_call: -
cdr3_aa: CASSLRLAGNTIYF
cdr3_nt: TGTGCCAGCAGTCTTCGTTTAGCCGGAAACACCATATATTTT

clone_size: -
v_call: TRBV5-6
j_call: TRBJ2-5
d_call: TRBD2
cdr3_aa: CASSLRAGVVETQYF
cdr3_nt: TGTGCCAGCAGCTTGCGAGCGGGAGTGGTGGAGACCCAGTACTTC

clone_size: once
v_call: TRBV12-3/TRBV12-4
j_call: TRBJ2-1
d_call: -
cdr3_aa: CASSPMREEQFF
cdr3_nt: TGTGCCAGCAGTCCTATGAGGGAAGAGCAGTTCTTC

clone_size: -
v_call: TRBV19
j_call: TRBJ1-2
d_call: -
cdr3_aa: CASSPGDQGYGYTF
cdr3_nt: TGTGCCAGTAGTCCTGGGGACCAAGGATATGGCTACACCTTC

clone_size: -
v_call: TRBV4-3
j_call: TRBJ1-1
d_call: -
cdr3_aa: CASSQGHEGGNTEAFF
cdr3_nt: TGCGCCAGCAGCCAAGGTCACGAGGGAGGGAACACTGAAGCTTTCTTT

clone_size: -
v_call: TRBV5-8
j_call: TRBJ1-3
d_call: -
cdr3_aa: CASSLGGPGNTIYF
cdr3_nt: TGTGCCAGCAGCTTGGGAGGGCCTGGAAACACCATATATTTT

clone_size: -
v_call: TRBV27
j_call: TRBJ1-2
d_call: TRBD1
cdr3_aa: CASSPYPTGGYGYTF
cdr3_nt: TGTGCCAGCAGTCCCTACCCGACAGGGGGCTATGGCTACACCTTC

clone_size: -
v_call: TRBV7-2
j_call: TRBJ2-3
d_call: -
cdr3_aa: CASRRSSRIGDTQYF
cdr3_nt: TGTGCCAGCAGAAGAAGTTCCCGCATCGGCGATACGCAGTATTTT

clone_size: -
v_call: TRBV2
j_call: TRBJ1-2
d_call: -
cdr3_aa: CASSPSLLNTF
cdr3_nt: TGTGCCAGCAGCCCTTCCTTACTAAACACCTTC

clone_size: -
v_call: TRBV7-3
j_call: TRBJ2-5
d_call: -
cdr3_aa: CASSPDGLHGETQYF
cdr3_nt: TGTGCCAGCAGCCCAGACGGTCTCCACGGGGAGACCCAGTACTTC

clone_size: once
v_call: TRBV6-5
j_call: TRBJ1-2
d_call: TRBD1
cdr3_aa: CASSSGTEYGYTF
cdr3_nt: TGTGCCAGCAGCTCCGGGACAGAATATGGCTACACCTTC

clone_size: -
v_call: TRBV19
j_call: TRBJ2-5
d_call: -
cdr3_aa: CASSIAPLLGQETQYF
cdr3_nt: TGTGCCAGTAGTATAGCCCCATTACTGGGGCAAGAGACCCAGTACTTC

clone_size: -
v_call: TRBV7-9
j_call: TRBJ2-3
d_call: TRBD2
cdr3_aa: CASSLRAGSPDTQYF
cdr3_nt: TGTGCCAGCAGCCTGCGAGCGGGGAGTCCAGATACGCAGTATTTT

clone_size: -
v_call: TRBV11-2
j_call: TRBJ1-3
d_call: -
cdr3_aa: CATGSGPGNTIYF
cdr3_nt: TGTGCCACTGGTAGCGGTCCAGGAAACACCATATATTTT

clone_size: -
v_call: TRBV15
j_call: TRBJ1-2
d_call: TRBD1
cdr3_aa: CATSSAGQHYGYTF
cdr3_nt: TGTGCCACCTCCTCGGCGGGACAGCATTATGGCTACACCTTC

clone_size: -
v_call: TRBV11-3
j_call: TRBJ2-3
d_call: -
cdr3_aa: CASSLRGRGAPPPTDTQYF
cdr3_nt: TGTGCCAGCAGCTTGAGGGGCAGGGGGGCACCCCCTCCCACAGATACGCAGTATTTT

clone_size: -
v_call: TRBV11-2
j_call: TRBJ1-1
d_call: -
cdr3_aa: CASSLTGPTAGAFF
cdr3_nt: TGTGCCAGCAGCTTAACAGGGCCCACTGCCGGAGCTTTCTTT

clone_size: -
v_call: TRBV11-3
j_call: TRBJ2-6
d_call: -
cdr3_aa: CASSLDRGTGANVLTF
cdr3_nt: TGTGCCAGCAGCTTAGATCGGGGTACTGGGGCCAACGTCCTGACTTTC

clone_size: -
v_call: TRBV6-5
j_call: TRBJ1-6
d_call: -
cdr3_aa: CASRASGDSPLHF
cdr3_nt: TGTGCCAGCAGAGCAAGCGGTGATTCACCCCTCCACTTT

clone_size: -
v_call: TRBV11-2
j_call: TRBJ1-2
d_call: -
cdr3_aa: CASSLTGNPQNGYTF
cdr3_nt: TGTGCCAGCAGCCTTACGGGTAACCCTCAGAATGGCTACACCTTC

clone_size: -
v_call: TRBV6-1
j_call: TRBJ1-1
d_call: -
cdr3_aa: CASSELGPTEAFF
cdr3_nt: TGTGCCAGCAGTGAACTGGGCCCCACTGAAGCTTTCTTT

clone_size: -
v_call: TRBV11-2
j_call: TRBJ2-1
d_call: TRBD2
cdr3_aa: CASSPKTTQRGLYNEQFF
cdr3_nt: TGTGCCAGCAGCCCCAAGACGACCCAGCGGGGACTCTACAATGAGCAGTTCTTC

clone_size: -
v_call: TRBV5-1
j_call: TRBJ1-4
d_call: -
cdr3_aa: CASSLDPAGNEKLFF
cdr3_nt: TGCGCCAGCAGCTTGGATCCGGCGGGTAATGAAAAACTGTTTTTT

clone_size: -
v_call: TRBV7-9
j_call: TRBJ2-2
d_call: -
cdr3_aa: CASSYPIDSANTGELFF
cdr3_nt: TGTGCCAGCAGCTACCCGATCGACAGCGCGAACACCGGGGAGCTGTTTTTT

clone_size: -
v_call: TRBV30
j_call: TRBJ1-6
d_call: -
cdr3_aa: CAWSVFSPLHF
cdr3_nt: TGTGCCTGGAGTGTTTTTTCACCCCTCCACTTT

clone_size: -
v_call: TRBV27
j_call: TRBJ2-2
d_call: -
cdr3_aa: CASSFRSGELFF
cdr3_nt: TGTGCCAGCAGTTTTAGGTCCGGGGAGCTGTTTTTT

clone_size: -
v_call: TRBV9
j_call: TRBJ2-1
d_call: TRBD2
cdr3_aa: CASSAPTRTSGSGPLGEQFF
cdr3_nt: TGTGCCAGCAGCGCCCCGACTCGGACTAGCGGGAGTGGGCCCCTTGGTGAGCAGTTCTTC

clone_size: -
v_call: TRBV20-1
j_call: TRBJ2-7
d_call: -
cdr3_aa: CSAIQFDEQYF
cdr3_nt: TGCAGTGCTATACAGTTTGACGAGCAGTACTTC

clone_size: -
v_call: TRBV5-6
j_call: TRBJ2-4
d_call: -
cdr3_aa: CASSLSRGNIQYF
cdr3_nt: TGTGCCAGCAGCTTGTCTAGGGGTAACATTCAGTACTTC

clone_size: -
v_call: TRBV7-2
j_call: TRBJ1-4
d_call: -
cdr3_aa: CASSLAGSQTDEKLFF
cdr3_nt: TGTGCCAGCAGCTTAGCGGGGTCCCAAACCGATGAAAAACTGTTTTTT

clone_size: -
v_call: TRBV25-1
j_call: TRBJ2-7
d_call: -
cdr3_aa: CASSKNWGNYEQYF
cdr3_nt: TGTGCCAGCAGTAAAAATTGGGGTAATTACGAGCAGTACTTC

clone_size: -
v_call: TRBV5-1
j_call: TRBJ1-6
d_call: -
cdr3_aa: CASSEGWNSPLHF
cdr3_nt: TGCGCCAGCAGCGAGGGATGGAATTCACCCCTCCACTTT

clone_size: few
v_call: TRBV3-1/TRBV3-2
j_call: TRBJ1-2
d_call: TRBD1
cdr3_aa: CASSQGGTGNYGYTF
cdr3_nt: TGTGCCAGCAGCCAAGGAGGGACAGGCAACTATGGCTACACCTTC

clone_size: -
v_call: TRBV6-5
j_call: TRBJ2-1
d_call: TRBD1
cdr3_aa: CASSRSGTVQFF
cdr3_nt: TGTGCCAGCAGCCGTTCCGGGACAGTACAGTTCTTC

clone_size: -
v_call: TRBV10-3
j_call: TRBJ2-3
d_call: TRBD2
cdr3_aa: CAISVLAGSPTDTQYF
cdr3_nt: TGTGCCATCAGTGTCCTAGCGGGATCGCCAACAGATACGCAGTATTTT

clone_size: -
v_call: TRBV7-2
j_call: TRBJ2-7
d_call: -
cdr3_aa: CASSFSRDSYEQYF
cdr3_nt: TGTGCCAGCAGCTTCAGCAGGGACTCCTACGAGCAGTACTTC

clone_size: -
v_call: TRBV24-1
j_call: TRBJ2-3
d_call: TRBD2
cdr3_aa: CATSDLESGSRGAVSDTQYF
cdr3_nt: TGTGCCACCAGTGATTTGGAAAGCGGGAGCCGCGGTGCTGTCAGCGATACGCAGTATTTT

clone_size: -
v_call: TRBV6-5
j_call: TRBJ2-2
d_call: -
cdr3_aa: CASSYSPSGTGELFF
cdr3_nt: TGTGCCAGCAGTTACTCCCCTAGTGGGACCGGGGAGCTGTTTTTT

clone_size: few
v_call: TRBV7-2
j_call: TRBJ1-1
d_call: -
cdr3_aa: CASRPISSGEAFF
cdr3_nt: TGTGCCAGCAGGCCAATTTCTAGCGGAGAAGCTTTCTTT

clone_size: few
v_call: TRBV10-3
j_call: TRBJ1-1
d_call: TRBD1
cdr3_aa: CAIKGRGDTEAFF
cdr3_nt: TGTGCCATCAAGGGCAGGGGGGACACTGAAGCTTTCTTT

clone_size: once
v_call: TRBV4-1
j_call: TRBJ2-1
d_call: TRBD2
cdr3_aa: CASSLSGRAGEQFF
cdr3_nt: TGCGCCAGCAGCCTCAGCGGGAGGGCCGGTGAGCAGTTCTTC

clone_size: -
v_call: TRBV27
j_call: TRBJ1-2
d_call: -
cdr3_aa: CASSLTAGRYGYTF
cdr3_nt: TGTGCCAGCAGTTTAACGGCAGGTCGGTATGGCTACACCTTC

clone_size: few
v_call: TRBV7-8
j_call: TRBJ1-1
d_call: -
cdr3_aa: CASSFEETEAFF
cdr3_nt: TGTGCCAGCAGCTTCGAGGAGACTGAAGCTTTCTTT

clone_size: -
v_call: TRBV4-3
j_call: TRBJ2-1
d_call: -
cdr3_aa: CASSQQQGRSSYNEQFF
cdr3_nt: TGCGCCAGCAGCCAACAACAGGGCCGCAGCTCCTACAATGAGCAGTTCTTC